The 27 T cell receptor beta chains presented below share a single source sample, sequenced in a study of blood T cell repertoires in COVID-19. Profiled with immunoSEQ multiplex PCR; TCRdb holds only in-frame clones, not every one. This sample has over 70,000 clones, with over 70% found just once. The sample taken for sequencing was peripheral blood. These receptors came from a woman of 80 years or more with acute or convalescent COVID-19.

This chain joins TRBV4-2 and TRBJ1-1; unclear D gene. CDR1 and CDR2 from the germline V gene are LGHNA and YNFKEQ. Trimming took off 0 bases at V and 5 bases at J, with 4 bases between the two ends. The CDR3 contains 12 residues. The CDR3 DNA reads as TGTGCCAGCAGCCAAGAGCGGACTGAAGCTTTCTTT. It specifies CASSQERTEAFF.

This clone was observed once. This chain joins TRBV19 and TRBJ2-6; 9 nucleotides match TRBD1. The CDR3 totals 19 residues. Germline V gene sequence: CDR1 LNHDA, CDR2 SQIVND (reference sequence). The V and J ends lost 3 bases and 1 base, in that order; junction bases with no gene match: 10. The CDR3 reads CASSMRGDRAVSGANVLTF. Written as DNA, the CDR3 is TGTGCCAGTAGTATGAGGGGGGACAGGGCGGTTTCTGGGGCCAACGTCCTGACTTTC.

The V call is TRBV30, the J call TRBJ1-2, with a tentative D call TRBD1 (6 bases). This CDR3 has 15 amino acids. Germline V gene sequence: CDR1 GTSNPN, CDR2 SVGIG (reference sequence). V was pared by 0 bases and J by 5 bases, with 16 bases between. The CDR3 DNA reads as TGTGCCTGGAGTGTACAACAGGGAACGGTTTATGGCTACACCTTC. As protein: CAWSVQQGTVYGYTF.

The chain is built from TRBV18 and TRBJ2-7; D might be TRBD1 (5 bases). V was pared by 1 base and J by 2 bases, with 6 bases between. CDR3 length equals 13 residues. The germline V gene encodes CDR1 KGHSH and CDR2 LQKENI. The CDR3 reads CASSPQGPYEQYF. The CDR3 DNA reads TGTGCCAGCTCACCACAGGGGCCCTACGAGCAGTACTTC.

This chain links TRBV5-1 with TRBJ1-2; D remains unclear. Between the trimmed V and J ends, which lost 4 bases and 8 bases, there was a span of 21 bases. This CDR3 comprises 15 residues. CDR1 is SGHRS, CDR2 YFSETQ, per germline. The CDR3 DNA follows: TGCGCCAGCAGCCCTGACCTTTTTTTCTCGGGGGGCTACACCTTC. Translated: CASSPDLFFSGGYTF.

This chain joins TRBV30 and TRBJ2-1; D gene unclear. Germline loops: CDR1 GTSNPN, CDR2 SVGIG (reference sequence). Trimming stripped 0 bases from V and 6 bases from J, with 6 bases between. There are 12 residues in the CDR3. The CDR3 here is CAWSVEVNEQFF. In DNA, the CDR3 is TGTGCCTGGAGTGTAGAGGTCAATGAGCAGTTCTTC.

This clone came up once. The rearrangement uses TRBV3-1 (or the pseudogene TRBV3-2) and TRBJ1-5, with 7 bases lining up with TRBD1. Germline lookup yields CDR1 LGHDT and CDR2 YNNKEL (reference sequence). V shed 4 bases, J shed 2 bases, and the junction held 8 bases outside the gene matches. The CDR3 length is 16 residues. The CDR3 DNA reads TGTGCCAGCAGCCCACGGAAGGGGGCGGGCAATCAGCCCCAGCATTTT. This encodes CASSPRKGAGNQPQHF.

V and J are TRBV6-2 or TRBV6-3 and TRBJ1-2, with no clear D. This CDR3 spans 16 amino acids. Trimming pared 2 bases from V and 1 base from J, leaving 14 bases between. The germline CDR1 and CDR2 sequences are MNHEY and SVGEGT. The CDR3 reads CASSYPVPRVNYGYTF. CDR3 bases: TGTGCCAGCAGTTACCCGGTCCCAAGAGTTAACTATGGCTACACCTTC.

For the CDR3, the DNA is TGTGCCAGCAGCCGCGGCGGGACTAGCGGGGTGAACACCGGGGAGCTGTTTTTT. This codes for CASSRGGTSGVNTGELFF. The J gene is TRBJ2-2, the V gene TRBV5-8; TRBD2 matches at 13 bases. Unmatched junction bases numbered 7, after V lost 4 bases and J lost 1 base. The CDR3 covers 18 residues. Per the germline V gene, CDR1 is SGHTS and CDR2 is YDEGEE.

CDR3 nucleotides: TGTGCCAGCAGCTCAGTCCTCCCAGATACGCAGTATTTT. It codes for CASSSVLPDTQYF. The chain is built from TRBV7-9 and TRBJ2-3, with no clear D. V was pared by 4 bases and J by 4 bases, with 9 bases between. The CDR3 is 13 amino acids. Germline CDR1 reads SEHNR; CDR2 reads FQNEAQ (reference sequence).

The CDR3 DNA reads as TGTGCCAGCAGCCCCCGAACAGCTGGGGCCAACGTCCTGACTTTC. Amino acids: CASSPRTAGANVLTF. This chain joins TRBV9 and TRBJ2-6; D uncertain. This CDR3 is built from 15 residues. Per the germline V gene, CDR1 is SGDLS and CDR2 is YYNGEE. V was cut by 4 bases and J by 2 bases, with 10 bases left in between. Filled out from reference TRBV9 and TRBJ2-6, the complete variable domain reads DSGVTQTPKHLITATGQRVTLRCSPRSGDLSVYWYQQSLDQGLQFLIQYYNGEERAKGNILERFSAQQFPDLHSELNLSSLELGDSALYFCASSPRTAGANVLTFGAGSRLTVL.

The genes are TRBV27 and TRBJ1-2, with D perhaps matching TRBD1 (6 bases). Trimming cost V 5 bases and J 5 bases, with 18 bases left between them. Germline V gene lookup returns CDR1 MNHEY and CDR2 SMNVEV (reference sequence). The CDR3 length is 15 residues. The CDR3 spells CASSLEVGGLYGYTF. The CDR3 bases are TGTGCCAGCAGTCTTGAGGTCGGGGGGCTTTATGGCTACACCTTC.

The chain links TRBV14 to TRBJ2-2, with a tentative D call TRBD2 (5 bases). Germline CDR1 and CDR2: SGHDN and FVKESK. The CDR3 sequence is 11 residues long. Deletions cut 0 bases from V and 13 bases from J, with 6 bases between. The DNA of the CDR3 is TGTGCCAGCAGCCAAGAGCGGGCGCTGTTTTTT. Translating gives CASSQERALFF.

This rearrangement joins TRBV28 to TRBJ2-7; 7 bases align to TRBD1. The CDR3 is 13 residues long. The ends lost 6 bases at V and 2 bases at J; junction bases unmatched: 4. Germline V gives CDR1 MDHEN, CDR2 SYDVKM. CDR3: CASRMQGAYEQYF. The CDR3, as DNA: TGTGCCAGCAGGATGCAGGGGGCCTACGAGCAGTACTTC.

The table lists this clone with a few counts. The CDR3 region has the DNA TGTGCCAGCAGCTCGGGCAGGGGGCTGCTGAATGAAAAACTGTTTTTT. Translated: CASSSGRGLLNEKLFF. V is TRBV5-4 and J is TRBJ1-4; TRBD1 matches at 8 bases. The ends lost 3 bases at V and 5 bases at J; junction bases unmatched: 9. This CDR3 is 16 amino acids long. CDR1 SGHNT and CDR2 YYREEE come from the germline V gene (reference sequence).

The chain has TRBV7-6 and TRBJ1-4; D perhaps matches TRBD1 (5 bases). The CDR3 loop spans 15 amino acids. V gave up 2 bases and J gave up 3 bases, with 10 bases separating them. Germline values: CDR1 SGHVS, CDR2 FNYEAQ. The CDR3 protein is CASSLQGMANEKLFF. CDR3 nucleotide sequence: TGTGCCAGCAGCTTACAGGGTATGGCTAATGAAAAACTGTTTTTT.

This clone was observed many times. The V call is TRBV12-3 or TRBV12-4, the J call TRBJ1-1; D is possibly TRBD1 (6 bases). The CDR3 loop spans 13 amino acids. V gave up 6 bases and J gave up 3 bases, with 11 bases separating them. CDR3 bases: TGTGCCAGCAGCCTCGGGACACACACTGAAGCTTTCTTT. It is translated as CASSLGTHTEAFF.

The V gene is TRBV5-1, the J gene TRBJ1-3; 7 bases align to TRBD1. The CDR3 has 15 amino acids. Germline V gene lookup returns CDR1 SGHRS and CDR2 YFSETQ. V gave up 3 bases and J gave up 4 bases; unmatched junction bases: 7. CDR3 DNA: TGCGCCAGCAGCTCCACAGGGGCCTCGGGAAACACCATATATTTT. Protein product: CASSSTGASGNTIYF.

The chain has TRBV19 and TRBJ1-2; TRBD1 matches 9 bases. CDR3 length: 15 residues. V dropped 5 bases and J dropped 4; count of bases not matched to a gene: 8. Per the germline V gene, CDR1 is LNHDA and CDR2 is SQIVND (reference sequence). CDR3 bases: TGTGCCAGTAGTCCCGCGGACAGGGGAGGCTATGGCTACACCTTC. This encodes CASSPADRGGYGYTF.

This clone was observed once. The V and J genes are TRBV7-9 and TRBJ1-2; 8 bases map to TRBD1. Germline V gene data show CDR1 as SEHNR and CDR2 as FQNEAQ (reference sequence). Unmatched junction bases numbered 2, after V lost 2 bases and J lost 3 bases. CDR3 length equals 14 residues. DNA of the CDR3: TGTGCCAGCAGCTTACAGGACAGGGACTATGGCTACACCTTC. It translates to CASSLQDRDYGYTF.

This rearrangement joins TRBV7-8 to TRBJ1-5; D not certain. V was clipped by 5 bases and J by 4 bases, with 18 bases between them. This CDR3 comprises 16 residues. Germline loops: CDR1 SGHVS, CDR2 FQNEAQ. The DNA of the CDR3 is TGTGCCAGCAGCCCCTATAAGCCTTCGGGGAATCAGCCCCAGCATTTT. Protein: CASSPYKPSGNQPQHF.

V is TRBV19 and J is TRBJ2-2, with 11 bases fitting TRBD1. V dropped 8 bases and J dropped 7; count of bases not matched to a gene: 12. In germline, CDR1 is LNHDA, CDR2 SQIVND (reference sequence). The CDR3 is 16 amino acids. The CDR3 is CASSTRGTGGGGELFF. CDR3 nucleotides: TGTGCCAGTTCCACTAGAGGGACAGGGGGAGGCGGGGAGCTGTTTTTT.

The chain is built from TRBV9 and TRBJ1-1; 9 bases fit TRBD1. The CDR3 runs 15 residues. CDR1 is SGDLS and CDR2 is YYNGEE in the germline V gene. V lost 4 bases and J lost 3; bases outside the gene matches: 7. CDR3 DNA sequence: TGTGCCAGCAGCACGAGGGGGACAGGGTACACTGAAGCTTTCTTT. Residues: CASSTRGTGYTEAFF.

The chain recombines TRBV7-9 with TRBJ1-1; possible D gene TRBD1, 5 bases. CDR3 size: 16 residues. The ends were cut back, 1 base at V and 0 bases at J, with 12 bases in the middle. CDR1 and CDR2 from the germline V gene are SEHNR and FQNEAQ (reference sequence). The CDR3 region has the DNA TGTGCCAGCAGCTTAGGACGGACACCTATGAACACTGAAGCTTTCTTT. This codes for CASSLGRTPMNTEAFF.

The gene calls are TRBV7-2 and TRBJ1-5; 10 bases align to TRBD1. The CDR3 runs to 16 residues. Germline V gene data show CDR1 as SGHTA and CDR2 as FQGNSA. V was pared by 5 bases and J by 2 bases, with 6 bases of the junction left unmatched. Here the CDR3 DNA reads TGTGCCAGCAGCAAAAAGACAGGGGGCGGCAATCAGCCCCAGCATTTT. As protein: CASSKKTGGGNQPQHF.

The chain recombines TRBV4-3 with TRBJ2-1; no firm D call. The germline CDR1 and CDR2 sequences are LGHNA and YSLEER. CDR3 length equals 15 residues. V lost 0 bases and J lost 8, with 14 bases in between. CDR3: CASSQDAAWSDEQFF. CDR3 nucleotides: TGCGCCAGCAGCCAAGACGCAGCGTGGTCTGATGAGCAGTTCTTC.

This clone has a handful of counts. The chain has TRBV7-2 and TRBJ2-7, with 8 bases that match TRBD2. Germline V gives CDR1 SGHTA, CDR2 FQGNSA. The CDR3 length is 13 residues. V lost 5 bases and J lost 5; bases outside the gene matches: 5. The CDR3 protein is CASSLGLGHEQYF. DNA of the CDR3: TGTGCCAGCAGCCTGGGACTAGGTCACGAGCAGTACTTC.